This T cell receptor (beta chain) appears in the sequencing data of a study of T cell repertoires in cytomegalovirus infection. Overall study context: CMV epitopes used comprised recently identified HLA-C-restricted ones and well-studied HLA-B-restricted ones. A matching HLA type, together with CMV infection, was signaled by public TCR beta signatures. Study observations and caveats: Public TCR beta family frequency separated CMV-and-HLA carriers, including in an independent cohort. There were HLA-C-restricted CMV-specific TCR beta clonotypes dominating the ex vivo response.

V dropped 6 bases and J dropped 6 bases, with 15 bases sitting between them. Germline CDR1 reads LGHNA; CDR2 reads YSLEER. The CDR3 has 13 amino acids. Points on this clonotype: Its antigen is undetermined.

TCRdb fed the reads into MiXCR, producing one record per CDR3 protein. The table has approximately 1,000,000 distinct CDR3 sequences, around 30% seen once. The sequence was collected from a human donor in good health (CMV status not recorded). Some clones in this sample may be carry-over from other donors' samples. The source material was cultured CD8+ T cells from PBMCs, sampled from culture after CMV antigen stimulation. The chain joins TRBV4-3 to TRBJ2-7; possible D gene TRBD1, 7 bases. The CDR3 loop reads CASSRAGGGEQYV. The CDR3 DNA reads TGCGCCAGCAGTAGGGCAGGGGGAGGCGAGCAGTACGTC.